A single sample gave rise to the 2 T cell receptor beta chains below, sequenced in a study of CD8 T cells in Susac syndrome. When the RNA was reverse transcribed, random hexamers were used with an input of roughly 0.5 to 1 ug. TCRdb fed the immunoSEQ multiplex PCR reads into MiXCR, producing one record per CDR3 protein. The table has tens of thousands of distinct CDR3 sequences, roughly 93% seen once. Specimen: CD4+ T cells from PBMCs. Receptors originate from a human donor with Susac syndrome.

V usage is TRBV20-1 and J usage is TRBJ2-2; a weak D match, TRBD1 (7 bases). The CDR3 covers 14 residues. Germline CDR1 and CDR2: DFQATT and SNEGSKA (reference sequence). The V end was cut by 3 bases, the J end by 3 bases, with 11 bases between. The CDR3 reads CSASSRGDTGELFF. DNA for the CDR3: TGCAGTGCTAGCTCCAGGGGGGACACCGGGGAGCTGTTTTTT.

This clonotype was seen once. The chain carries TRBV12-3 or TRBV12-4 and TRBJ1-1; TRBD1 matches at 10 bases. V lost 4 bases, J lost 6 bases, and 14 bases stayed unmatched. This CDR3 contains 17 residues. In DNA form, the CDR3 reads TGTGCCAGCAGTTGGGGAGAGAGACAGGGGGCGAAGGCTGAAGCTTTCTTT. Its translation: CASSWGERQGAKAEAFF.